A selection of T cell receptor beta chains follows, all from one sample in a study of shared clonotypes between healthy human individuals. The assay was immunoSEQ multiplex PCR, and TCRdb's table has in-frame clones only and misses some. In the table there are over a million clones, more than 95% of which are singletons. The specimen was naive CD4+ T cells sorted from blood. The source is a man aged 30 to 45 in good health. Each CDR3 is given with its conserved first and last residue. A D gene is named only where the DNA matches it firmly.

TRBJ2-1	TRBD2	TRBV7-9	CASSPPGGPVQFF	TGTGCCAGCAGCCCCCCGGGGGGGCCCGTGCAGTTCTTC
TRBJ2-1	TRBD1	TRBV14	CASSQGQGLSSYNEQFF	TGTGCCAGCAGCCAAGGACAGGGGCTGTCCTCCTACAATGAGCAGTTCTTC
TRBJ2-1	-	TRBV7-2	CASSSTIGNSNEQFF	TGTGCCAGCAGCTCAACTATAGGCAATAGCAATGAGCAGTTCTTC
TRBJ1-1	TRBD1	TRBV28	CASSSFPGGPALNTEAFF	TGTGCCAGCAGTTCTTTCCCAGGGGGCCCCGCCTTGAACACTGAAGCTTTCTTT
TRBJ1-5	TRBD1	TRBV6-1	CASSKTGGEDQPQHF	TGTGCCAGCAGCAAAACAGGGGGCGAAGATCAGCCCCAGCATTTT
TRBJ1-4	-	TRBV29-1	CSAVGKSEKLFF	TGCAGCGCCGTCGGCAAGAGTGAAAAACTGTTTTTT
TRBJ2-2	-	TRBV27	CASSFLSPLSYTGELFF	TGTGCCAGCAGTTTCTTATCCCCCCTCTCCTACACCGGGGAGCTGTTTTTT
TRBJ2-2	-	TRBV14	CASSQDLPSTGTGELFF	TGTGCCAGCAGCCAAGATCTCCCATCCACAGGGACCGGGGAGCTGTTTTTT
TRBJ1-1	-	TRBV19	CASSTSRGAEAFF	TGTGCCAGTAGTACGTCGAGAGGGGCTGAAGCTTTCTTT
TRBJ1-2	TRBD1	TRBV6-5	CASSSPGRGQSYGYTF	TGTGCCAGCAGTTCCCCCGGCAGGGGGCAAAGCTATGGCTACACCTTC
TRBJ1-1	-	TRBV12-1	CASKEILGTVGNTEAFF	TGTGCCAGCAAAGAGATCTTGGGGACTGTAGGGAACACTGAAGCTTTCTTT
TRBJ1-4	TRBD1	TRBV19	CASSDRTGEKLFF	TGTGCCAGTAGTGACCGGACAGGTGAAAAACTGTTTTTT
TRBJ2-3	-	TRBV21-1	CASSKNPSGGGFTDTQYF	TGTGCCAGCAGCAAAAACCCCTCGGGGGGAGGGTTTACAGATACGCAGTATTTT
TRBJ1-1	-	TRBV29-1	CSVEAGGQAFF	TGCAGCGTTGAAGCGGGGGGACAAGCTTTCTTT
TRBJ1-5	-	TRBV15	CATSSPVGRNNQPQHF	TGTGCCACCAGCAGCCCAGTCGGCAGGAACAATCAGCCCCAGCATTTT
TRBJ2-7	TRBD1	TRBV5-1	CASSQTGGLSSYEQYF	TGCGCCAGCAGCCAAACAGGGGGCCTGAGCTCCTACGAGCAGTACTTC
TRBJ2-2	-	TRBV11-2	CASERYTGELFF	TGTGCCAGCGAGCGGTACACCGGGGAGCTGTTTTTT
TRBJ2-1	TRBD2	TRBV9	CASSSFGLAGDSSYNEQFF	TGTGCCAGCAGCAGTTTTGGACTAGCGGGAGATAGCTCCTACAATGAGCAGTTCTTC
TRBJ2-2	TRBD1	TRBV27	CASSTSGTENTGELFF	TGTGCCAGCAGTACCTCCGGGACAGAGAACACCGGGGAGCTGTTTTTT
TRBJ2-3	TRBD2	TRBV5-4	CASSRRLAGSTDTQYF	TGTGCCAGCAGCCGGCGACTAGCGGGGTCCACAGATACGCAGTATTTT
TRBJ2-3	TRBD2	TRBV5-1	CASRSGLAGGTDTQYF	TGCGCCAGCAGATCTGGACTAGCGGGAGGCACAGATACGCAGTATTTT